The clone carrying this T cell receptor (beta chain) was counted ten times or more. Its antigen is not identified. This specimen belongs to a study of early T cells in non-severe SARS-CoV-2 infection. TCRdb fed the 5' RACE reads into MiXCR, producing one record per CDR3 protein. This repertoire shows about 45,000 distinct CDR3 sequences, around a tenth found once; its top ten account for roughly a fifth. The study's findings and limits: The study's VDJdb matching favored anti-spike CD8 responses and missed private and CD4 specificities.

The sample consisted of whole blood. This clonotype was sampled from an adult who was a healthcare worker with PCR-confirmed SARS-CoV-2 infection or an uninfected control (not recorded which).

CDR3 in DNA: TGTGCCAGCAGCCAAGGTTCAGCGGGAGGGGTGGAGACCCAGTACTTC. Protein sequence: CASSQGSAGGVETQYF. The gene calls are TRBV7-6 and TRBJ2-5; 10 positions match TRBD2. Germline CDR1 reads SGHVS; CDR2 reads FNYEAQ. V was clipped by 5 bases and J by 5 bases; unmatched bases: 11. This CDR3 contains 16 residues.